The clone carrying this T cell receptor (beta chain) showed up just once. The sample comes from a study of blood T cell repertoires in COVID-19. Sequencing used immunoSEQ multiplex PCR; TCRdb keeps in-frame clones, though not all of them. This sample carries some 160,000 clones, roughly 80% of them seen once, and the ten largest clones take more than 3%. CDR1 and CDR2 from the germline V gene are SGHVS and FQNEAQ. Germline trimming cut 5 bases from V and 1 base from J; bases unmatched to any gene: 8. CDR3 size: 17 residues. The TCR originated in a woman aged 55-69 years who had recovered from COVID-19. The source material was PBMCs or T cells enriched from blood (not recorded which). This chain connects TRBV7-8 to TRBJ2-6; 7 nucleotides agree with TRBD1. The CDR3 bases are TGTGCCAGCAGCCCTTTGGACAGGAGATCTGGGGCCAACGTCCTGACTTTC. Encoded protein: CASSPLDRRSGANVLTF.